This T cell receptor (beta chain) was retrieved from a study of T cell changes during pregnancy in multiple sclerosis. In its sample, this clone was seen a few times. This CDR3 is built from 14 residues. V was pared by 4 bases and J by 6 bases, with 7 bases of the junction left unmatched. From germline, CDR1 is SEHNR and CDR2 FQNEAQ (reference sequence). Clones were read by immunoSEQ multiplex PCR, and TCRdb kept only the in-frame ones, dropping some. The table has more than 25,000 clones, roughly 87% seen once. This receptor was taken from a female donor with multiple sclerosis, enrolled in a pregnancy study. The genes are TRBV7-9 and TRBJ1-2, with 8 bases matching TRBD1. Sequenced here: CD8+ T cells from peripheral blood mononuclear cells, sampled in the first trimester of pregnancy. The DNA of the CDR3 is TGTGCCAGCAGCTCAACGACAGGGGAGGATGGCTACACCTTC. Protein sequence: CASSSTTGEDGYTF.